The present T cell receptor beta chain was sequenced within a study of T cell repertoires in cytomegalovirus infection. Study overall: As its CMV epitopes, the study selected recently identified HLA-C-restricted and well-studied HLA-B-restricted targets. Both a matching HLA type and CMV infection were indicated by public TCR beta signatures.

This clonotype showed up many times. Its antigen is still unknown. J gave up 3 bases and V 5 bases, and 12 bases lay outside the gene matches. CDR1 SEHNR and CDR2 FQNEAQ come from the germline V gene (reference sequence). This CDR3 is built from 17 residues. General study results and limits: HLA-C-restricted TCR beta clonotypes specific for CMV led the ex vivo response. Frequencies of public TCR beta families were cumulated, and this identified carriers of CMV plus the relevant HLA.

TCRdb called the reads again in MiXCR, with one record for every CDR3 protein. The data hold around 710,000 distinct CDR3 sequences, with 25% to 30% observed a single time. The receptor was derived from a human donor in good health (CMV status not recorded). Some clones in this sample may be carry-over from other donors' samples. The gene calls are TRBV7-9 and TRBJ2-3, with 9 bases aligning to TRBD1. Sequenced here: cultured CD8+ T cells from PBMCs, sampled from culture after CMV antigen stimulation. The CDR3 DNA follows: TGTGCCAGCAGCCCCCGGGACAGGGAGGAAGGAACAGATACGCAGTATTTT. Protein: CASSPRDREEGTDTQYF.